This TCR beta chain was retrieved from a study of T-cell reconstitution after alpha-beta-depleted transplantation in children. The CDR3 has 16 residues. Germline CDR1 reads LNHDA; CDR2 reads SQIVND (reference sequence). V shed 2 bases and J shed 1 base, with 11 bases lying between them. Unique molecular identifiers were incorporated when the TCRbeta library was constructed. TCRdb re-called the PCR reads with MiXCR, one entry per CDR3 protein. The sample holds about 640,000 distinct CDR3 sequences, 10% to 15% seen once. This clonotype occurred a few times. The sequencing used PBMCs, mostly from graft donor cells, collected 360 days after TCRalphabeta/CD19-depleted stem cell transplant. This receptor was identified in a male patient under 18 who had a stem cell transplant for acute myeloid leukemia, so the T cells may come from the graft donor. The chain combines TRBV19 with TRBJ2-2, with D possibly TRBD1 on 6 matching bases. The chain's CDR3 is CASSILATGNTGELFF. In DNA, the CDR3 is TGTGCCAGTAGTATATTGGCGACAGGGAACACCGGGGAGCTGTTTTTT.